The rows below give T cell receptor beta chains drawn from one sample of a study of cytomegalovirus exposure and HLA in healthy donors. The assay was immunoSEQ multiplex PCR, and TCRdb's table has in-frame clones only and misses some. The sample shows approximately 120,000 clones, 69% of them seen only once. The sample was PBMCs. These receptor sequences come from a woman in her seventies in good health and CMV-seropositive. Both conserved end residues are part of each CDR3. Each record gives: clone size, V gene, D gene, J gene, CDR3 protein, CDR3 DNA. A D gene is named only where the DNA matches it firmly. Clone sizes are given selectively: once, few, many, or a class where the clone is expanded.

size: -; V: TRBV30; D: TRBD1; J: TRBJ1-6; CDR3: CAWSWTGDVYNSPLHF; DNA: TGTGCCTGGAGTTGGACAGGGGATGTGTATAATTCACCCCTCCACTTT
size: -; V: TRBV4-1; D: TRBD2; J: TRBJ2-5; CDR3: CASSQETSGQETQYF; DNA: TGCGCCAGCAGCCAAGAGACTAGCGGGCAAGAGACCCAGTACTTC
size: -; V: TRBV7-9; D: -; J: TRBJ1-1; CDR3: CASSQPPAEAFF; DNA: TGTGCCAGCAGTCAACCCCCAGCTGAAGCTTTCTTT
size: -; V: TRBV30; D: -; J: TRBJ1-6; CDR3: CACAVGGVAYNSPLHF; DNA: TGTGCCTGTGCGGTGGGGGGGGTTGCCTATAATTCACCCCTCCACTTT
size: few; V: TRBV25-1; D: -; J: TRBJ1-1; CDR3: CASQRGALNTEAFF; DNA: TGTGCTTCCCAACGCGGGGCCCTGAACACTGAAGCTTTCTTT
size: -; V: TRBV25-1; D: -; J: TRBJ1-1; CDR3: CASADSLNTEAFF; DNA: TGTGCCAGCGCGGACAGTTTAAACACTGAAGCTTTCTTT
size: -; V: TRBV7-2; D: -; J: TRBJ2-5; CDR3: CASSPQTGAGETQYF; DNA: TGTGCCAGCAGCCCGCAGACCGGGGCGGGGGAGACCCAGTACTTC
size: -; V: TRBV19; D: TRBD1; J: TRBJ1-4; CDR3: CASRNPGGFEKLFF; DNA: TGTGCCAGCAGGAACCCAGGGGGCTTTGAAAAACTGTTTTTT
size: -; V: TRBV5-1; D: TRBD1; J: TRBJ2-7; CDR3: CASSSGQGRNYEQYF; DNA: TGCGCCAGCAGCAGTGGACAGGGGCGAAACTACGAGCAGTACTTC
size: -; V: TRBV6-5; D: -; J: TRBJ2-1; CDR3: CASSPDSRSYNEQFF; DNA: TGTGCCAGCAGCCCCGACAGTAGATCCTACAATGAGCAGTTCTTC
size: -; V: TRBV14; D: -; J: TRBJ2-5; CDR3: CASSQLQGAQETQYF; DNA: TGTGCCAGCAGCCAATTACAGGGTGCGCAAGAGACCCAGTACTTC
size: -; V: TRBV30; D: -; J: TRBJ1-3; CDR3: CAWSSRNTIYF; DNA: TGTGCCTGGAGTAGCCGAAACACCATATATTTT
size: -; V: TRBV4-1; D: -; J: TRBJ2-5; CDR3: CASSQGFAGDQGGTQYF; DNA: TGCGCCAGCAGCCAAGGCTTCGCGGGGGACCAAGGGGGGACCCAGTACTTC
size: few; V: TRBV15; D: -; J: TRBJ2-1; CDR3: CATSRDIAIVNEQFF; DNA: TGTGCCACCAGCAGAGACATAGCGATCGTCAATGAGCAGTTCTTC
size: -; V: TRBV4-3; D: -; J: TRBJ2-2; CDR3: CASSQAGTGELFF; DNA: TGCGCCAGCAGCCAAGCGGGCACCGGGGAGCTGTTTTTT
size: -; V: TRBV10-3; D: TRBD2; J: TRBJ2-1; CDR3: CASSGGYNEQFF; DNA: TGTGCCAGTAGCGGGGGATACAATGAGCAGTTCTTC
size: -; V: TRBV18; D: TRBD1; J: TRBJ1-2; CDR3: CASSPLSRTGSNYGYTF; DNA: TGTGCCAGCTCACCATTAAGCAGGACAGGGTCAAACTATGGCTACACCTTC
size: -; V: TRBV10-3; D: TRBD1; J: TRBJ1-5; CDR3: CATGAPGQGNQPQHF; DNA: TGTGCCACCGGTGCACCGGGACAGGGTAATCAGCCCCAGCATTTT
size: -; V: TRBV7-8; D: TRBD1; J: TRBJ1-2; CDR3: CASSPKTGTGIYGYTF; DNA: TGTGCCAGCAGCCCCAAGACAGGGACTGGAATTTATGGCTACACCTTC
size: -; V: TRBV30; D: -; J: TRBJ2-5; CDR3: CAWSLAQETQYF; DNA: TGTGCCTGGAGTTTGGCACAAGAGACCCAGTACTTC
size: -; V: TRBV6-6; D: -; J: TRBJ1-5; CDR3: CATSLAPNQPQHF; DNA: TGTGCCACCTCCCTGGCACCTAATCAGCCCCAGCATTTT
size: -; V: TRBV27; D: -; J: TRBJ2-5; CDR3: CASSSMITTDQETQYF; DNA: TGTGCCAGCAGTTCCATGATAACGACAGACCAAGAGACCCAGTACTTC
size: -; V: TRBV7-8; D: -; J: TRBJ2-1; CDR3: CASSRTRGRSYNEQFF; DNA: TGTGCCAGCAGCAGAACCAGGGGGAGGTCCTACAATGAGCAGTTCTTC
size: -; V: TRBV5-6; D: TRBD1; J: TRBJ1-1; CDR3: CASSLAGGRGSTEAFF; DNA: TGTGCCAGCAGCTTGGCCGGTGGCAGGGGGTCTACTGAAGCTTTCTTT
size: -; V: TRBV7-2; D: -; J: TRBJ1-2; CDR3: CASSPRPGQGIYGYTF; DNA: TGTGCCAGCAGCCCTAGGCCCGGGCAGGGGATCTATGGCTACACCTTC
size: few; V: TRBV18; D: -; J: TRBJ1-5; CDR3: CASTLQGSNQPQHF; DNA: TGTGCCAGCACCTTACAGGGAAGCAATCAGCCCCAGCATTTT
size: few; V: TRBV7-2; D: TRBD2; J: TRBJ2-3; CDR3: CASSLGTSVNTQYF; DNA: TGTGCCAGCAGCTTAGGGACTAGCGTGAATACGCAGTATTTT
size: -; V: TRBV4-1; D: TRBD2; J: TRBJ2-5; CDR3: CASSQDLPRREGETQYF; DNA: TGCGCCAGCAGCCAAGATCTTCCCCGCAGGGAGGGCGAGACCCAGTACTTC
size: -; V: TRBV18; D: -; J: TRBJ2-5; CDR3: CASSATGPTYLETQYF; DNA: TGTGCCAGCTCAGCTACAGGGCCCACCTATCTGGAGACCCAGTACTTC
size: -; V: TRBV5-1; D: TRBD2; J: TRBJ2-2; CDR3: CASSAGTSGGVTGELFF; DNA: TGCGCCAGCAGCGCGGGGACTAGCGGGGGAGTCACCGGGGAGCTGTTTTTT
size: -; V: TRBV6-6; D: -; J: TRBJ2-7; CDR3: CASRTGGGLTYEQYF; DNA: TGTGCCAGCAGGACGGGCGGGGGCCTGACCTACGAGCAGTACTTC
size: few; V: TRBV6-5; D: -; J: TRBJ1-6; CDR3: CASKQGYNSPLHF; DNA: TGTGCCAGCAAACAGGGCTATAATTCACCCCTCCACTTT
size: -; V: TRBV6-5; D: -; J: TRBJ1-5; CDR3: CASSYSGVGQPQHF; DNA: TGTGCCAGCAGTTACTCAGGGGTGGGTCAGCCCCAGCATTTT
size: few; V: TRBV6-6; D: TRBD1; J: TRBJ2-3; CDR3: CASQGATDTQYF; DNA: TGTGCCAGCCAGGGGGCAACAGATACGCAGTATTTT
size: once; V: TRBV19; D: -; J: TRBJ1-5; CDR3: CASSGNRAQPQHF; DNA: TGTGCCAGTAGTGGCAACAGGGCTCAGCCCCAGCATTTT
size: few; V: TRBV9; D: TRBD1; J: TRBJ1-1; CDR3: CASSVGTGNTEAFF; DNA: TGTGCCAGCAGCGTAGGGACAGGAAACACTGAAGCTTTCTTT
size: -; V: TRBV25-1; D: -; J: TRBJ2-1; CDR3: CASSDLYSYNEQFF; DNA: TGTGCCAGCAGTGATTTGTATTCCTACAATGAGCAGTTCTTC
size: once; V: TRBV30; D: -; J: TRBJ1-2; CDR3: CAWIPGGAGYGYTF; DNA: TGTGCCTGGATCCCGGGGGGGGCGGGCTATGGCTACACCTTC
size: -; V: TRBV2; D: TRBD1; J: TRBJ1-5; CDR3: CASRAHWDSNSNQPQHF; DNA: TGTGCCAGCAGAGCCCACTGGGACAGCAATAGCAATCAGCCCCAGCATTTT